The 9 T cell receptor beta chains listed next were all sequenced from one sample in a study of cytomegalovirus exposure and HLA in healthy donors. PCR was performed using 60 Vbeta and 13 Jbeta primers. Clones were read by immunoSEQ multiplex PCR, and TCRdb kept only the in-frame ones, dropping some. The table has approximately 130,000 clones, 75% to 85% seen once. The sequenced sample consisted of PBMCs. The receptors were sampled from a woman aged 50 to 65 in good health and CMV-seropositive.

This rearrangement joins TRBV7-8 to TRBJ1-5; 9 bases line up with TRBD1. CDR3 length: 19 amino acids. Per the germline V gene, CDR1 is SGHVS and CDR2 is FQNEAQ. Trimming removed 1 base from V and 4 bases from J; junction bases left unmatched: 14. CDR3 loop: CASSLGSTGGMVSNQPQHF. The DNA of the CDR3 is TGTGCCAGCAGCTTAGGATCGACAGGGGGGATGGTATCAAATCAGCCCCAGCATTTT.

The chain recombines TRBV5-6 with TRBJ2-3, with 11 bases identical to TRBD2. V lost 0 bases and J lost 1; bases outside the gene matches: 1. Germline values: CDR1 SGHDT, CDR2 YYEEEE. The CDR3 covers 16 residues. The CDR3 region is CASSLGLAGRTDTQYF. DNA of the CDR3: TGTGCCAGCAGCTTGGGACTAGCGGGGCGCACAGATACGCAGTATTTT.

This chain uses TRBV19 with TRBJ1-1; D is undetermined. CDR1 and CDR2 from the germline V gene are LNHDA and SQIVND (reference sequence). Trimming shortened V by 5 bases and J by 1 base, and 8 bases separated the two germline ends. The CDR3 has 13 residues. CDR3 nucleotide sequence: TGTGCCAGTAGTGAGGGAAGGAACACTGAAGCTTTCTTT. Protein: CASSEGRNTEAFF. The whole variable domain, remainder taken from reference TRBV19 and TRBJ1-1, is DGGITQSPKYLFRKEGQNVTLSCEQNLNHDAMYWYRQDPGQGLRLIYYSQIVNDFQKGDIAEGYSVSREKKESFPLTVTSAQKNPTAFYLCASSEGRNTEAFFGQGTRLTVV.

Regarding this clone: The same CDR3 also results from other DNA sequences found in this sample. CDR3 in amino acids: CASSLGAQETQYF. The CDR3 DNA sequence: TGTGCCAGCAGCTTGGGGGCTCAAGAGACCCAGTACTTC. The chain is built from TRBV5-4 and TRBJ2-5; D is uncertain. Looked up from germline, CDR1 is SGHNT and CDR2 is YYREEE (reference sequence). V lost 0 bases and J 2 bases, leaving 5 bases between the germline ends. This CDR3 contains 13 residues.

This clone was found once. The V gene is TRBV19, the J gene TRBJ1-2; D unresolved. Germline loops: CDR1 LNHDA, CDR2 SQIVND (reference sequence). The CDR3 length is 14 residues. V lost 6 bases to trimming and J lost 3 bases, with 14 bases between them. This CDR3 reads CASSRSGSDYGYTF. The CDR3 DNA reads TGTGCCAGTAGCCGGAGCGGGTCGGACTATGGCTACACCTTC.

The rearrangement links TRBV9 to TRBJ2-1; D is unclear. There are 14 residues in the CDR3. Per the germline V gene, CDR1 is SGDLS and CDR2 is YYNGEE. The V gene lost 4 bases and the J gene lost 0 bases, with 8 bases spanning the gap. The CDR3 region is CASSPPSSYNEQFF. In DNA, the CDR3 is TGTGCCAGCAGCCCCCCGAGCTCCTACAATGAGCAGTTCTTC.

This clone was seen more than once but under ten times. At one of its ends the junction is not consistent with the germline gene, which may arise from a read error. The chain employs TRBV30 and TRBJ1-5; tentatively, D is TRBD1 (6 bases). This CDR3 spans 14 amino acids. Per the germline V gene, CDR1 is GTSNPN and CDR2 is SVGIG (reference sequence). CDR3: CAWSHQGPYQPHHF. CDR3 nucleotide sequence: TGTGCCTGGAGTCACCAGGGGCCGTATCAGCCCCACCATTTT.

The J gene is TRBJ1-3, the V gene TRBV7-9; no clear D. V lost 1 base, J lost 0 bases, and 7 bases lay in between. This CDR3 comprises 15 residues. CDR1 is SEHNR and CDR2 is FQNEAQ in the germline V gene (reference sequence). In DNA, the CDR3 is TGTGCCAGCAGCTTAGGGGCACACTCTGGAAACACCATATATTTT. Translating gives CASSLGAHSGNTIYF.

J is TRBJ2-7 and V is TRBV6-6, with 9 bases lining up with TRBD1. The trim removed 4 bases at V and 0 bases at J, leaving 7 bases unmatched. CDR1 MNHNY and CDR2 SVGAGI come from the germline V gene (reference sequence). The CDR3 sequence is 16 residues long. The CDR3 DNA follows: TGTGCCAGCAGTTCTCAACCGGGACAGGGCTCCTACGAGCAGTACTTC. Protein sequence: CASSSQPGQGSYEQYF.